This is a list of T cell receptor beta chains from one sample in a study of regulatory T cells in long-lasting Graves disease. TCRdb redid the calling of the multiplex PCR reads with MiXCR, one entry per CDR3 protein. The profile shows roughly 500,000 distinct CDR3 sequences, 12% to 15% of them singletons. These data were likewise used in another study, on T cells in Graves' hyperthyroidism and ophthalmopathy.

Source: peripheral blood mononuclear cells (PBMCs), taken at new diagnosis, from a patient treated with antithyroid drugs. These receptors originate from a woman in her fifties or sixties with Graves disease. Both conserved end residues are part of each CDR3. Each record gives: D gene, J gene, clone size, CDR3 length, V gene, CDR3 DNA, CDR3 protein. D genes are given only for firm matches. Rows may omit the clone size; those that give it use once, few, many or a size class.

>TRBD2|TRBJ2-5|-|17|TRBV7-6
TGTGCCAGCAGCCCGCAACTGACTAGCGGGAGTGAAGAGACCCAGTACTTC
CASSPQLTSGSEETQYF
>TRBD1|TRBJ1-1|many|13|TRBV10-3
TGTGCCACTACCTCCGGGACAGGGACTGAAGCTTTCTTT
CATTSGTGTEAFF
>-|TRBJ2-7|many|13|TRBV2
TGTGCCGGACGGGACGCAGGGCTGGACGAGCAGTACTTC
CAGRDAGLDEQYF
>TRBD1|TRBJ2-7|-|14|TRBV19
TGTGCCAGTAGTATCGAGACAGGGGGTTACGAGCAGTACTTC
CASSIETGGYEQYF
>TRBD2|TRBJ2-3|few|17|TRBV18
TGTGCCAGCTCGTTAGGACTAGCGGGAGACGGAACAGATACGCAGTATTTT
CASSLGLAGDGTDTQYF
>-|TRBJ2-7|many|14|TRBV29-1
TGCAGCGTGTCGGGGGAGGGGGCCGGCTACGAGCAGTACTTC
CSVSGEGAGYEQYF
>-|TRBJ2-1|many|14|TRBV5-1
TGCGCCAGCAGCCGTACTAGCTACTACAATGAGCAGTTCTTC
CASSRTSYYNEQFF
>-|TRBJ2-6|few|15|TRBV29-1
TGCAGCGTTGGAGACTTAAGCTCTGGGGCCAACGTCCTGACTTTC
CSVGDLSSGANVLTF
>-|TRBJ2-3|few|16|TRBV7-2
TGTGCCAGCAGCTTGGGGTTGGAGGTGAGCACAGATACGCAGTATTTT
CASSLGLEVSTDTQYF
>TRBD1|TRBJ1-2|many|14|TRBV12-3/TRBV12-4
TGTGCCAGCAGTTTTAGGGGACAGGCCTATGGCTACACCTTC
CASSFRGQAYGYTF
>-|TRBJ2-7|few|17|TRBV30
TGTGCCTGGAGACGACCTCCTTGGGTTGCGCGCCCCGACGAGCAGTACTTC
CAWRRPPWVARPDEQYF
>-|TRBJ2-1|many|13|TRBV3-1
TGTGCCAGCAGCCAGGGGGCGTTTAATGAGCAGTTCTTC
CASSQGAFNEQFF
>TRBD1|TRBJ2-2|-|16|TRBV24-1
TGTGCCACCAGTGACTCGGGACAGGGGATCGCCGGGGAGCTGTTTTTT
CATSDSGQGIAGELFF
>TRBD1|TRBJ1-5|many|15|TRBV28
TGTGCCACCGGAGAATCGGACAGGGATGGGCAGCCCCAGCATTTT
CATGESDRDGQPQHF
>-|TRBJ1-1|many|14|TRBV5-1
TGCGCCAGCAGCTTGTCCGGGGAGCACACTGAAGCTTTCTTT
CASSLSGEHTEAFF
>-|TRBJ2-1|many|13|TRBV5-1
TGCGCCAGCAGCTTGAACAGGGTGAATGAGCAGTTCTTC
CASSLNRVNEQFF
>TRBD2|TRBJ2-1|few|18|TRBV5-1
TGCGCCAGCAGCTCAGGGACTAGCGGGAGGGGGGCCTACAATGAGCAGTTCTTC
CASSSGTSGRGAYNEQFF
>-|TRBJ2-7|many|14|TRBV6-9
TGTGCCAGCAGTTACTCCGGGGGCCACTACGAGCAGTACTTC
CASSYSGGHYEQYF
>-|TRBJ2-7|many|17|TRBV5-1
TGCGCCAGCAGCTTGGTATTCGGCGTCGAAAGCTCCTACGAGCAGTACTTC
CASSLVFGVESSYEQYF
>TRBD1|TRBJ2-5|-|15|TRBV29-1
TGCAGCGTTCTTCCGAGACAGGGAATAGAAGAGACCCAGTACTTC
CSVLPRQGIEETQYF
>-|TRBJ2-1|many|15|TRBV7-2
TGTGCCAGCAGCTTAGGGGGACCTCTCTACAATGAGCAGTTCTTC
CASSLGGPLYNEQFF
>TRBD2|TRBJ2-1|-|11|TRBV7-3
TGTGCCAGCGGGGGGGGTGGGGAGCAGTTCTTC
CASGGGGEQFF
>TRBD2|TRBJ2-1|many|16|TRBV6-2/TRBV6-3
TGTGCCAGCAGTTACTCACTAGCGGGAAGGTACAATGAGCAGTTCTTC
CASSYSLAGRYNEQFF
>-|TRBJ2-5|few|13|TRBV2
TGTGCCTGCGATAAAGGGCCGCAAGAGACCCAGTACTTC
CACDKGPQETQYF
>-|TRBJ2-3|many|16|TRBV13
TGTGCCAGCAGCTTAGGGACCAGTTTGGTCACAGATACGCAGTATTTT
CASSLGTSLVTDTQYF
>TRBD1|TRBJ1-1|few|18|TRBV5-1
TGCGCCAGCAGCGGCGCGGGACAGGGGGCTTCAAAGAACACTGAAGCTTTCTTT
CASSGAGQGASKNTEAFF
>-|TRBJ2-4|-|17|TRBV25-1
TGTGCCAGCAGTGAATATTATCAGGGGAAAGCCAAAAACATTCAGTACTTC
CASSEYYQGKAKNIQYF
>-|TRBJ2-3|many|15|TRBV2
TGTGCCAGCAGTGAATTTACCACTAGCACAGATACGCAGTATTTT
CASSEFTTSTDTQYF
>-|TRBJ2-1|-|18|TRBV18
TGTGCCAGCTCACCAAATATGGCAGGAAAGGGGTCATACAATGAGCAGTTCTTC
CASSPNMAGKGSYNEQFF
>-|TRBJ2-1|many|20|TRBV20-1
TGCAGTGCTAGAGACTGGAACCAGGGAGCGGCTGATGGCTCCTACAATGAGCAGTTCTTC
CSARDWNQGAADGSYNEQFF
>TRBD1|TRBJ2-7|many|15|TRBV10-3
TGTGCCATCAGTTCCGGACAGGGGGGAGCCTACGAGCAGTACTTC
CAISSGQGGAYEQYF
>TRBD2|TRBJ2-1|-|15|TRBV7-9
TGTGCCAGCAGCTCTAGCGGGAGTTGGGGCAATGAGCAGTTCTTC
CASSSSGSWGNEQFF
>TRBD1|TRBJ1-1|many|14|TRBV7-9
TGTGCCAGCAGCTTAGCCAGGGGGCAAACTGAAGCTTTCTTT
CASSLARGQTEAFF
>-|TRBJ2-2|-|15|TRBV18
TGTGCCAGCTCACCCGCAGGGGCCTTCGCCGGGGAGCTGTTTTTT
CASSPAGAFAGELFF
>TRBD2|TRBJ2-5|many|20|TRBV6-1
TGTGCCAGCAGTGTTTCAAGGACATGGGCTGTTAGCGGGAGATTAGAGACCCAGTACTTC
CASSVSRTWAVSGRLETQYF
>TRBD1|TRBJ2-7|few|12|TRBV10-1
TGCGCCAGTTCGGACAGGCCCTACGAGCAGTACTTC
CASSDRPYEQYF
>TRBD2|TRBJ2-2|many|20|TRBV29-1
TGCAGCGTTGGGACTAGCGGGAGGACGCGAAAAGATGCGAACACCGGGGAGCTGTTTTTT
CSVGTSGRTRKDANTGELFF
>-|TRBJ2-3|many|16|TRBV7-8
TGTGCCAGCAGCTTAGAACAGGCCTACTTCACAGATACGCAGTATTTT
CASSLEQAYFTDTQYF
>-|TRBJ1-6|few|16|TRBV6-1
TGTGCCAGCAGTGACCTAGAGAGCTCCTATAATTCACCCCTCCACTTT
CASSDLESSYNSPLHF
>-|TRBJ2-1|many|12|TRBV20-1
TGCAGTGCCCCGAGACAGGCCAATGAGCAGTTCTTC
CSAPRQANEQFF
>-|TRBJ2-1|many|15|TRBV28
TGTGCCAGCGTGGTTGGCGGAGGCTCCTACAATGAGCAGTTCTTC
CASVVGGGSYNEQFF
>TRBD2|TRBJ2-7|-|14|TRBV20-1
TGCAGTGCTAGAACTAGCGGGAGAAACTACGAGCAGTACTTC
CSARTSGRNYEQYF
>-|TRBJ1-4|-|14|TRBV28
TGTGCCAGCAGTTTCAGACACCCGAATGAAAAACTGTTTTTT
CASSFRHPNEKLFF
>-|TRBJ1-2|many|14|TRBV6-2/TRBV6-3
TGTGCCAGCAGTGTAGGGGTTGGAGTCTATGGCTACACCTTC
CASSVGVGVYGYTF
>TRBD2|TRBJ2-7|many|15|TRBV10-3
TGTGCCATCGGGGGACTAGCGGGTGAACTCTACGAGCAGTACTTC
CAIGGLAGELYEQYF
>TRBD1|TRBJ1-1|few|13|TRBV10-1
TGCGCCAGCAGTGGGGCAGGGGGTACTGAAGCTTTCTTT
CASSGAGGTEAFF
>TRBD2|TRBJ2-5|few|14|TRBV7-9
TGTGCCAGCAGCCCCATAGCGGGCGGAGAGACCCAGTACTTC
CASSPIAGGETQYF
>-|TRBJ2-4|many|17|TRBV28
TGTGCCAGCAGTTTAGAAAGTCTTAGTCCCTCCAAAAACATTCAGTACTTC
CASSLESLSPSKNIQYF
>-|TRBJ2-3|-|15|TRBV7-2
TGTGCCAGCAGCCCTAACCGGGCGTCCCCAGATACGCAGTATTTT
CASSPNRASPDTQYF
>-|TRBJ2-3|many|14|TRBV28
TGTGCCAGCACTCTTGGGACCCTACGGGATACGCAGTATTTT
CASTLGTLRDTQYF
>-|TRBJ2-5|few|12|TRBV6-2/TRBV6-3
TGTGCCAGCAGTTACATCCCCGGACACTTAGACTTC
CASSYIPGHLDF
>-|TRBJ1-2|-|13|TRBV7-9
TGTGCCAGCAGCTTAGCTGGAGGGGGAGGCTACACCTTC
CASSLAGGGGYTF
>-|TRBJ2-2|-|15|TRBV20-1
TGCAGTGCTAACCCGACTAACCCGAACACCGGGGAGCTGTTTTTT
CSANPTNPNTGELFF
>-|TRBJ2-3|many|18|TRBV28
TGTGCCAGCAGCCCCGGGCTCGGCGCCTTTCTGACATTGGATACGCAGTATTTT
CASSPGLGAFLTLDTQYF
>TRBD2|TRBJ2-1|-|16|TRBV5-1
TGCGCCAGCAGCTTGGCGGGACTAGCGGGAGTCGTTGAGCAGTTCTTC
CASSLAGLAGVVEQFF
>TRBD1|TRBJ2-5|-|16|TRBV10-2
TGCGCCACCACTCAACAGGACAGGGCCCCTCAAGAGACCCAGTACTTC
CATTQQDRAPQETQYF
>-|TRBJ1-6|-|13|TRBV25-1
TGTGCCAGCAGTGGAGACAGCGCACAGGTCCTCCACTTT
CASSGDSAQVLHF
>TRBD2|TRBJ2-7|many|15|TRBV27
TGTGCCAGCAGTTTAGGCGGGAGAGGGGCCTACGAGCAGTACTTC
CASSLGGRGAYEQYF
>TRBD2|TRBJ2-7|-|13|TRBV7-9
TGTGCCAGCAGAAGCGGGAACTCCTACGAGCAGTACTTC
CASRSGNSYEQYF